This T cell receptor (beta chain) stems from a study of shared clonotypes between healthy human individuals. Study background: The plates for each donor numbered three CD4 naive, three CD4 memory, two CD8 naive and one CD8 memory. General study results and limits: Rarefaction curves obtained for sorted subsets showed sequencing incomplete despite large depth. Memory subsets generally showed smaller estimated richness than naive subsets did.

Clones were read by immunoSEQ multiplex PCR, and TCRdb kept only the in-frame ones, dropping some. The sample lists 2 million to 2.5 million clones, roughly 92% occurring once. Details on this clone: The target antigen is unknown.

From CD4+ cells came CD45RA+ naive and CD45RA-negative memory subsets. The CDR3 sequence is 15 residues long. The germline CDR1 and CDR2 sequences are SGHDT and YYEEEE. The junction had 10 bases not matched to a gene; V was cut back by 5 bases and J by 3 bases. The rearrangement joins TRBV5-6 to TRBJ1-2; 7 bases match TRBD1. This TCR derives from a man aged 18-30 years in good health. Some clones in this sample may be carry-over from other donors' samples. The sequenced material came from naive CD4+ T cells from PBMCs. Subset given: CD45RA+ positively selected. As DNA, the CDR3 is TGTGCCAGCAGACCTATGACAGGGTCTTACTATGGCTACACCTTC. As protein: CASRPMTGSYYGYTF.